Sequencing of this T cell receptor (beta chain) was carried out in a study of T cells after yellow fever vaccination. The study's findings and limits: Reappearance after the booster was seen for most primary-vaccination clones, at 95% to 97% CD4 and 88% CD8.

Note on this clonotype: Its antigen is still unknown.

V was clipped by 5 bases and J by 7 bases; unmatched bases: 11. The length of the CDR3 is 16 residues. Germline loops: CDR1 DFQATT, CDR2 SNEGSKA (reference sequence). 5'RACE template switching added a universal primer site and UMIs to TCR cDNA. Each CDR3 protein gets one entry after TCRdb re-called the 5' RACE reads with MiXCR. The data show 250,000 or so distinct CDR3 sequences, 6% to 8% seen once. The specimen was CD4+ T cells sorted from PBMCs, collected on the day of the yellow fever booster vaccination. The TCR comes from a man aged 25-40 years who received the YFV17D yellow fever vaccine. The rearrangement uses TRBV20-1 and TRBJ2-7; 16 bases align to TRBD2. CDR3 sequence (DNA): TGCAGTGCTCCCGGGACTAGCGGGAGGGGACACGCTGAGCAGTACTTC. Amino acids: CSAPGTSGRGHAEQYF.